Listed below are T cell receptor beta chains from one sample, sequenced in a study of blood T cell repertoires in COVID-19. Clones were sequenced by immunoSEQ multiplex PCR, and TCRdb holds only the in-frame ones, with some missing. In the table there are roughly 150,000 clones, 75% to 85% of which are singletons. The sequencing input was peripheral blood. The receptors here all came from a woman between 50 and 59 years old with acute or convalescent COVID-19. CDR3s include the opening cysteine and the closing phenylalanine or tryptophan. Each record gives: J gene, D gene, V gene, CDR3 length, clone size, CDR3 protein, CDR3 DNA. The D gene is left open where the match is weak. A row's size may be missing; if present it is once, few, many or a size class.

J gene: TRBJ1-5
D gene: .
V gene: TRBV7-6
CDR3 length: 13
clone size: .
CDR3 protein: CASSESGESPQHF
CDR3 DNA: TGTGCCAGCAGCGAATCAGGGGAGTCGCCCCAGCATTTT

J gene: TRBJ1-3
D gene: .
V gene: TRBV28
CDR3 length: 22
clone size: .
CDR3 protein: CASSFTYLAFPTTDHSGNTIYF
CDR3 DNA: TGTGCCAGCAGTTTTACTTACTTAGCGTTCCCGACGACCGACCACTCTGGAAACACCATATATTTT

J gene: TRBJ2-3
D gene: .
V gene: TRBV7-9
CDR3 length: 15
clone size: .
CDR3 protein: CASSLGGQRADTQYF
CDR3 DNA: TGTGCCAGCAGCTTAGGAGGTCAGCGAGCAGATACGCAGTATTTT

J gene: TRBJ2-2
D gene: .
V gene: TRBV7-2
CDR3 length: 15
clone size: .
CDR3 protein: CASSQGRTDTGELFF
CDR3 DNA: TGTGCCAGCAGCCAGGGCAGGACCGACACCGGGGAGCTGTTTTTT

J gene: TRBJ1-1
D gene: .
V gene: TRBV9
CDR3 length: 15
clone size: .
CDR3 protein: CASSPTIQGMTEAFF
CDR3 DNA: TGTGCCAGCAGCCCAACCATACAGGGTATGACTGAAGCTTTCTTT

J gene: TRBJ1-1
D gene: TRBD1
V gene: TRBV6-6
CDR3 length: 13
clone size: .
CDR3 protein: CASSVQGRTEAFF
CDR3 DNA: TGTGCCAGCAGCGTACAGGGGCGTACTGAAGCTTTCTTT

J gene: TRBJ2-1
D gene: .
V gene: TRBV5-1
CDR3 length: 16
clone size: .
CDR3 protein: CASSGHLGATAGEQFF
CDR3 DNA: TGCGCCAGCAGCGGCCACTTGGGAGCGACGGCCGGGGAGCAGTTCTTC

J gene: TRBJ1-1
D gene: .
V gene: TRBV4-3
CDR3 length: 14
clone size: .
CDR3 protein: CASSQDNRDTEAFF
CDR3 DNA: TGCGCCAGCAGCCAAGATAACAGGGACACTGAAGCTTTCTTT

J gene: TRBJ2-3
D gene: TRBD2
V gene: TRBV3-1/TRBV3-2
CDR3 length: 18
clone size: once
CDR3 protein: CASSQGPFRTSGTDTQYF
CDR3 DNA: TGTGCCAGCAGCCAAGGGCCTTTCCGGACTAGCGGGACAGATACGCAGTATTTT

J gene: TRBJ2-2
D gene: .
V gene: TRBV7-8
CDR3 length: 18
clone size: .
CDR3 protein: CASSLSSPNRPNTGELFF
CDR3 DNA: TGTGCCAGCAGCTTAAGTTCCCCAAACAGGCCGAACACCGGGGAGCTGTTTTTT

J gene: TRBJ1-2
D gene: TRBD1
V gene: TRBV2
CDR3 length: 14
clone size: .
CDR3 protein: CASSRTGVSYGYTF
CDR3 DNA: TGTGCCAGCAGTCGGACAGGGGTCTCCTATGGCTACACCTTC

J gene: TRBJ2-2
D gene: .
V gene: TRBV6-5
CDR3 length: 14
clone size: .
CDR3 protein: CASRTTGNTGELFF
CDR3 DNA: TGTGCCAGCAGAACGACAGGGAACACCGGGGAGCTGTTTTTT

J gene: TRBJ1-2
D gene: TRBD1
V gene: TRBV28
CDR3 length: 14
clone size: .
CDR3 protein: CASRLQGASAGYTF
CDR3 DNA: TGTGCCAGCAGATTACAGGGGGCGTCGGCTGGCTACACCTTC

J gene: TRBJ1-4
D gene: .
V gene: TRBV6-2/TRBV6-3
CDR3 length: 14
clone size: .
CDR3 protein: CASSQAGIGEKLFF
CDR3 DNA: TGTGCCAGCAGCCAAGCGGGCATCGGGGAAAAACTGTTTTTT

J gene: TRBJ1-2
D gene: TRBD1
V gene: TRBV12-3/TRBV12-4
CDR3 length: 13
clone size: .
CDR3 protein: CASSRDRTYGYTF
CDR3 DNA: TGTGCCAGCAGTCGGGACAGAACCTATGGCTACACCTTC

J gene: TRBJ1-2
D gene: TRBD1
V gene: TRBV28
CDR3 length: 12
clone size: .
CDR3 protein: CATSRGNYGYTF
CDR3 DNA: TGTGCCACCTCCAGGGGGAACTATGGCTACACCTTC

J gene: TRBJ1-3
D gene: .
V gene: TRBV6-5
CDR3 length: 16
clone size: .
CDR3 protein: CASSYAPGNSGNTIYF
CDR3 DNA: TGTGCCAGCAGTTACGCCCCCGGGAACTCTGGAAACACCATATATTTT

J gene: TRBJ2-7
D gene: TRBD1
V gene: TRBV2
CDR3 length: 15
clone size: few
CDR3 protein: CASTLMGQGINEQYF
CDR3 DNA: TGTGCCAGCACCTTGATGGGACAGGGTATTAACGAGCAGTACTTC

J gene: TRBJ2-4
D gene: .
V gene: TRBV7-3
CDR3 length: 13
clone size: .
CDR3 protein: CASSLDGKNIQYF
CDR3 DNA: TGTGCCAGCAGCCTAGACGGGAAAAACATTCAGTACTTC

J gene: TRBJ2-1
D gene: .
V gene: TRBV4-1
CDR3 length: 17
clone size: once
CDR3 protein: CASSQDIGQLSYNEQFF
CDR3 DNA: TGCGCCAGCAGCCAAGATATCGGACAGTTATCCTACAATGAGCAGTTCTTC

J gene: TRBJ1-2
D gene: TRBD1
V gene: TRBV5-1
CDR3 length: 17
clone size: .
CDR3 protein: CASSSRTGGELGYGYTF
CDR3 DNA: TGCGCCAGCAGCTCAAGGACAGGGGGCGAACTTGGCTATGGCTACACCTTC

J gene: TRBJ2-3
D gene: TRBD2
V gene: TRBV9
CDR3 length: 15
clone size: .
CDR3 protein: CASSVDSGRVNTQYF
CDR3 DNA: TGTGCCAGCAGCGTAGATAGCGGGAGAGTGAATACGCAGTATTTT

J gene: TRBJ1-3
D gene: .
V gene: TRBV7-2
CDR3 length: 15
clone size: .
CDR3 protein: CASSLQGRVVNTIYF
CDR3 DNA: TGTGCCAGCAGCTTACAGGGGAGAGTCGTAAACACCATATATTTT

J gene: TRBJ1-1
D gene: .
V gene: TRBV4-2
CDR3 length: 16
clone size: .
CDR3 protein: CASSLMRGSMNTEAFF
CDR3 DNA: TGTGCCAGCAGCCTAATGCGGGGGTCCATGAACACTGAAGCTTTCTTT

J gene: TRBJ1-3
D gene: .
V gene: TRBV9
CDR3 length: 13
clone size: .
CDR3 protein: CASSAGMANTIYF
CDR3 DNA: TGTGCCAGCAGCGCAGGGATGGCAAACACCATATATTTT

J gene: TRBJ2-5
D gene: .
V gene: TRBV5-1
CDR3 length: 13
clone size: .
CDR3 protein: CASSLVGGETQYF
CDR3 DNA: TGCGCCAGCAGCTTGGTTGGAGGGGAGACCCAGTACTTC